This is a list of T cell receptor beta chains from one sample in a study of sequential checkpoint blockade in melanoma. Sequenced by immunoSEQ multiplex PCR; TCRdb stores in-frame clones only, minus some. The sample has about 5,100 clones; 20% are singletons. The sample in question was tumor tissue (inferred from file names), obtained from a patient given nivolumab and ipilimumab in sequence. These receptors were taken from a human donor with melanoma. The CDR3 runs from the conserved cysteine through the conserved F or W. A D gene is named only where the DNA matches it firmly. Clone size appears in some rows only: once, few, many, or a class for an expanded clone.

V	J	size	D	DNA	CDR3
TRBV18	TRBJ1-4	few	TRBD1	TGTGCCAGCTCACCAGGACAGGGGGGTGATGAAAAACTGTTTTTT	CASSPGQGGDEKLFF
TRBV30	TRBJ1-1	.	.	TGTGCCTGGGGAGCAGGGAGTACCACTGAAGCTTTCTTT	CAWGAGSTTEAFF
TRBV10-2	TRBJ2-7	.	.	TGCGCCAGCAGTCCGACCGGGTTCCACGAGCAGTACTTC	CASSPTGFHEQYF
TRBV11-3	TRBJ1-3	few	.	TGTGCCAGCAGTTCCGGGACCTCGGGGGGAAACACCATATATTTT	CASSSGTSGGNTIYF
TRBV9	TRBJ1-6	.	.	TGTGCCAGCAGCGTGACAGAGAGGGGTTCACCCCTCCACTTT	CASSVTERGSPLHF
TRBV15	TRBJ2-7	few	.	TGTGCCACCAGCCAAGGGACGGTCCCGGGGGAGCAGTACTTC	CATSQGTVPGEQYF
TRBV18	TRBJ2-7	.	TRBD2	TGTGCCAGCTCACAGGGTATTGGGACTAACGACGAGCAGTACTTC	CASSQGIGTNDEQYF
TRBV4-1	TRBJ1-4	few	.	TGCGCCAGCAGCCGGACGCCGGGTGGGGAACTGTTTTTT	CASSRTPGGELFF
TRBV5-1	TRBJ1-4	.	.	TGCGCCAGCAGCTTGGTCCAGGGAACTAATGAAAAACTGTTTTTT	CASSLVQGTNEKLFF
TRBV6-8	TRBJ2-5	medium-sized	TRBD2	TGTGCCAGCAGGGAGCCGGGACTAGCGGGGTTGCAAGAGACCCAGTACTTC	CASREPGLAGLQETQYF
TRBV30	TRBJ2-7	.	TRBD1	TGTGCCTGGGACAGGGGACTGTCCTACGAGCAGTACTTC	CAWDRGLSYEQYF
TRBV7-2	TRBJ2-3	many	TRBD2	TGTGCCAGCAGCCGGGACTACGGATCTACGCAGTATTTT	CASSRDYGSTQYF
TRBV11-3	TRBJ2-2	medium-sized	.	TGTGCCAGCAGCTTTCAAGTGTTAACCGGGGAGCTGTTTTTT	CASSFQVLTGELFF
TRBV18	TRBJ2-3	once	.	TGTGCCAGCCGATCGCTGGGGGAAGAAGGCTCTAAAAGCACAGATACGCAGTATTTT	CASRSLGEEGSKSTDTQYF
TRBV19	TRBJ1-3	medium-sized	.	TGTGCCAGTAGTATTGGAAACACCATATATTTT	CASSIGNTIYF
TRBV5-1	TRBJ1-1	few	.	TGCGCCAGCAGCGGAGGGACGGTGAACACTGAAGCTTTCTTT	CASSGGTVNTEAFF
TRBV28	TRBJ2-5	.	.	TGTGCCAGCAGTTACCCTCCCGGAGAGACCCAGTACTTC	CASSYPPGETQYF
TRBV5-1	TRBJ1-4	.	.	TGCGCCAGCAGCTTGGGTGGGGCTAATGAAAAACTGTTTTTT	CASSLGGANEKLFF
TRBV19	TRBJ2-7	.	.	TGTGCCAGTAGCCTCGGGCCTACCTACGAGCAGTACTTC	CASSLGPTYEQYF
TRBV5-1	TRBJ2-5	few	.	TGCGCCAGCAGCTTGTCCCGGCTGTACCAAGAGACCCAGTACTTC	CASSLSRLYQETQYF
TRBV15	TRBJ1-5	.	.	TGTGCCACCAGCAGAGATAACCGGGGTCAGCCCCAGCATTTT	CATSRDNRGQPQHF
TRBV5-1	TRBJ1-4	.	.	TGCGCCAGCCATCGGACGGACGCGAGTTCTGAAAAACTGTTTTTT	CASHRTDASSEKLFF
TRBV11-3	TRBJ2-3	many	TRBD2	TGTGCCAGCAGCTACCCCCGCGGGGGAGGGACAGATACGCAGTATTTT	CASSYPRGGGTDTQYF
TRBV23-1	TRBJ2-7	.	.	TGCGCCAGCAGTCAATCCCCCACCCCGGGCCAAGTACCGGGGTACGAGCAGTACTTC	CASSQSPTPGQVPGYEQYF
TRBV30	TRBJ1-5	.	.	TGTGCCTGGAGTGTAAGGGGCCATCAGCCCCAGCATTTT	CAWSVRGHQPQHF
TRBV28	TRBJ1-4	few	.	TGTGCCAGCAGGTCAAGGGGGAACGGCGAAAAACTGTTTTTT	CASRSRGNGEKLFF